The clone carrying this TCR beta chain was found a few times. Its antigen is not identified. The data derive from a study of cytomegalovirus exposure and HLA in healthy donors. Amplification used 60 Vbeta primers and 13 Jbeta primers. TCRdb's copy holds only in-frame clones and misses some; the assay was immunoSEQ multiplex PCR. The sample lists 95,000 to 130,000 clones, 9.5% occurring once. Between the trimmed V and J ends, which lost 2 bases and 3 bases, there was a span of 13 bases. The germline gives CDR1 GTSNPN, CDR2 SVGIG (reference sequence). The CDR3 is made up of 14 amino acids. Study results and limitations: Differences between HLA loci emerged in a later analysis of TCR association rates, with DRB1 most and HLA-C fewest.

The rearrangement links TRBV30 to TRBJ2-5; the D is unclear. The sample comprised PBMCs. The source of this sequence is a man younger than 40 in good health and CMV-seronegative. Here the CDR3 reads CAWSPRVREETQYF. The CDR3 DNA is TGTGCCTGGAGTCCACGGGTGCGAGAAGAGACCCAGTACTTC.